What follows is one T cell receptor (beta chain) and its context. Its antigen is as yet unknown. This record belongs to a study of T cell responses to AZD1222 COVID-19 vaccine. TCRdb keeps only in-frame clones here, not all; method: immunoSEQ multiplex PCR. Here the sample spans 120,000 to 150,000 clones, under 90% being singletons. The CDR3 has 13 residues. Trimming at V came to 9 bases and at J to 9 bases, leaving 6 bases not matched to a gene. The germline gives CDR1 MNHEY, CDR2 SMNVEV (reference sequence). The study, taken as a whole, reports: CD4 TCRs covered the whole spike, strongest at regions 160-218 and 743-854.

Sequencing used peripheral blood, obtained 28 days after the second AZD1222 dose. The chain combines TRBV27 with TRBJ1-6; TRBD1 matches at 9 bases. The receptor was derived from an adult who received the AZD1222 COVID-19 vaccine. The CDR3 coding sequence is TGTGCCAGTAAGGGGACAGGGCTTTCACCCCTCCACTTT. It encodes CASKGTGLSPLHF.